This T cell receptor beta chain was identified in a study of response to subunit inactivated influenza vaccine. Findings of the study overall: Few additional T cells are recruited per seasonal influenza vaccination, authors suggested.

TCRdb re-derived calls from the RT-PCR reads in MiXCR, one entry per CDR3 protein. This table has 600,000 to 700,000 distinct CDR3 sequences, 14% appearing once. Only a few counts were recorded for this clonotype. Antigen unknown. This CDR3 has 12 amino acids. V was cut by 6 bases and J by 0 bases, with 9 bases left in between. Germline assignment: CDR1 SQVTM and CDR2 ANQGSEA. This chain uses TRBV29-1 with TRBJ2-7; D remains ambiguous. The source of this sequence is a man aged 45 to 65 who received an inactivated influenza vaccine. The source material was PBMCs from blood, sampled 14 to 15 days before vaccination. The CDR3 reads CSVRIGSYEQYF. The DNA of the CDR3 is TGCAGCGTGCGGATAGGCTCCTACGAGCAGTACTTC.